Sequencing of this T cell receptor beta chain was carried out in a study of Ad26.COV2.S vaccination and SARS-CoV-2 variants. The repertoire was sequenced with immunoSEQ multiplex PCR; TCRdb's copy has only in-frame clones and lacks some. Found here are 350,000 to 450,000 clones, around 86% of them singletons; the top ten hold approximately 3.6%. Points from the study as a whole: A substantial breadth of spike-specific CD8+ and CD4+ T cell responses after vaccination has been reported.

The sample's treatment: 15 to 20 received Ad26.COV2.S at low or high dose, single or two shots; about 5 received placebo; per-sample allocation not given. Day 63 following the first vaccine or placebo injection was when the samples were taken. Germline V gives CDR1 SGHKS, CDR2 YYEKEE (reference sequence). V was cut by 1 base and J by 4 bases, with 12 bases left in between. The CDR3 contains 15 residues. On this clone itself: Its antigen is undetermined.

This clonotype was obtained from a person aged 18-60 years who received the Ad26.COV2.S COVID-19 vaccine or a placebo. J is TRBJ1-3 and V is TRBV5-5; the D gene is possibly TRBD1 (5 bases). Sequencing was performed on peripheral blood, taken in a trial of Ad26.COV2.S vaccine versus placebo. This CDR3 reads CASSLWSRAGNTIYF. CDR3 in DNA: TGTGCCAGCAGCTTGTGGAGCAGGGCGGGAAACACCATATATTTT.